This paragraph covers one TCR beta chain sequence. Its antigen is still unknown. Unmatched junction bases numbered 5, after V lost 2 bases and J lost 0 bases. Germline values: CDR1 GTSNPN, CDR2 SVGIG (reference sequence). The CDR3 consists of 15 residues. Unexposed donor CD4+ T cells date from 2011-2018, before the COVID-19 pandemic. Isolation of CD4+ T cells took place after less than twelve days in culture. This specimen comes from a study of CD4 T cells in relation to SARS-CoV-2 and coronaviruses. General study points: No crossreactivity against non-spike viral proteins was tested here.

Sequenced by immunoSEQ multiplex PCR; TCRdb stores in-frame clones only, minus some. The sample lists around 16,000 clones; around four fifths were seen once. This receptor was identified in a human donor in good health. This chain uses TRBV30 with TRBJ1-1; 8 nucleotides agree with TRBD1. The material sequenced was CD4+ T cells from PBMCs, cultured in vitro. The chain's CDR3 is CAWSYRGAMNTEAFF. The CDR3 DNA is TGTGCCTGGAGTTACAGGGGGGCCATGAACACTGAAGCTTTCTTT.